This T cell receptor (beta chain) derives from a study of metastatic and nonmetastatic thyroid tumors. Across the study: Patients with malignant and benign thyroid disease provided blood and tumor or nodule tissue, whose repertoires were compared.

All patients were untreated before thyroid surgery. In the authors' workflow: The study took CDR3 differences across clinicopathological groups and made a distant-metastasis classifier for papillary thyroid cancer from them. TCRdb recomputed clones from the PCR reads via MiXCR. TCRdb's processing, not the authors' own work, is the source of the V and J calls. The sample has about 33,000 clones, over 15% seen once. Study-level results: In both blood and tumor samples, TCR beta diversity was reported significantly higher for malignant than benign nodules.

Germline CDR1 SGHTA, CDR2 FQGNSA. V lost 5 bases, J lost 5 bases, and 15 bases lay in between. This CDR3 has 15 residues. This clone was counted at least ten times. Antigen specificity is unknown. Input material: blood. This chain joins TRBV7-2 and TRBJ2-2; tentatively, D is TRBD2 (6 bases). This sequence originates from a female donor with papillary thyroid cancer or a benign thyroid nodule (not recorded which). Some clones in this sample may be carry-over from other donors' samples. Written as DNA, the CDR3 is TGTGCCAGCAGCACCGAGGGACTCTTTACCGGGGAGCTGTTTTTT. Translation gives CASSTEGLFTGELFF.